This T cell receptor (beta chain) appears in the sequencing data of a study of T cells after yellow fever vaccination. This clonotype was counted at least ten times. Its target is not known. TCRdb itself ran the 5' RACE reads through MiXCR, one entry per CDR3 protein. The sample has some 110,000 distinct CDR3 sequences; 7.5% to 9.5% are singletons. Study conclusions and caveats: The booster response re-showed most primary clones: around 96% CD4, roughly 91% CD8.

The V segment lost 4 bases and the J segment 6 bases; nucleotides outside the gene matches: 5. In germline, CDR1 is ENHRY, CDR2 SYGVKD. The CDR3 totals 13 residues. The sample consisted of CD8+ T cells sorted from PBMCs, taken 45 days after the yellow fever booster vaccination. V gene TRBV10-3 combines with J gene TRBJ2-7; 8 bases line up with TRBD1. This clonotype originated in a young man who received the YFV17D yellow fever vaccine. The CDR3 nucleotides are TGTGCCATCAGTGGGCAGGGGGCGGTCGAGCAGTACTTC. The encoded protein is CAISGQGAVEQYF.